This T cell receptor (beta chain) is drawn from a study of blood T cell repertoires in COVID-19. This CDR3 is built from 14 residues. V lost 8 bases, J lost 6 bases, and 20 bases lay in between. Germline V CDR1 and CDR2: MNHEY, SVGAGI. Sequencing used immunoSEQ multiplex PCR; TCRdb keeps in-frame clones, though not all of them. The sample shows about 170,000 clones, 80% to 90% of them seen only once. Sequencing was performed on peripheral blood. The chain joins TRBV6-5 to TRBJ2-7; perhaps TRBD2 as D (7 bases). The TCR was taken from an elderly woman with acute or convalescent COVID-19. The CDR3 DNA is TGTGCCAGCCACAAGAGGGGGGGATATTCCGAGCAGTACTTC. Translating it yields CASHKRGGYSEQYF.